These T cell receptor beta chains were read from a single sample in a study of a mutant IDH1 vaccine in newly diagnosed glioma. These receptors have no known antigen. The protocol was immunoSEQ multiplex PCR, while the TCRdb copy is restricted to in-frame clones and leaves out a portion. The sample includes about 51,000 clones, around four fifths seen only once; the top ten take approximately 2%. Here the sequenced sample was PBMCs, taken from a glioma patient whose treatment included an IDH1 peptide vaccine. The receptors here all came from a woman aged 40 to 50 with glioma. Each CDR3 is given with its conserved first and last residue. D genes are given only for firm matches. Some rows have no size entry. The others give once, few or many, or a class for an expanded clone.

cdr3_nt	cdr3_aa	j_call	clone_size	v_call	d_call
TGTGCCAGCAGTGAGGAGGACAGCTTTCAGCCCCAGCATTTT	CASSEEDSFQPQHF	TRBJ1-5	.	TRBV2	.
TGCGCCAGCAGCCCCTGGAGCAATGAGCAGTTCTTC	CASSPWSNEQFF	TRBJ2-1	.	TRBV4-1	.
TGTGCTAGTGGGCTATTCCAGGGGACTGAAGCTTTCTTT	CASGLFQGTEAFF	TRBJ1-1	.	TRBV12-5	.
TGTGCCAGCAGTGACGGGACTGAAATTAGCAATCAGCCCCAGCATTTT	CASSDGTEISNQPQHF	TRBJ1-5	.	TRBV2	.
TGTGCCAGCAGCGTAGGCCAAGCCTATGGCTACACCTTC	CASSVGQAYGYTF	TRBJ1-2	.	TRBV9	.
TGTGCCAGCAGGAGGGCTCTAAGGGGGCAAGAGACCCAGTACTTC	CASRRALRGQETQYF	TRBJ2-5	.	TRBV2	.
TGTGCCTGGAGCACAGGGGGGAAAGGGAGCAATCAGCCCCAGCATTTT	CAWSTGGKGSNQPQHF	TRBJ1-5	few	TRBV30	TRBD1
TGTGCCAGCAGTGGCGGGACAGCAACTAATGAAAAACTGTTTTTT	CASSGGTATNEKLFF	TRBJ1-4	.	TRBV2	TRBD1
TGTGCCAGCAATCCGGCAAAGGCAGAAGCTTTCTTT	CASNPAKAEAFF	TRBJ1-1	few	TRBV2	.
TGCGCCAGCAGCCAAGAGGTCTACATTGGGGAGCTGTTTTTT	CASSQEVYIGELFF	TRBJ2-2	.	TRBV4-1	.
TGTGCCTGTTCCTATGGCTACACCTTC	CACSYGYTF	TRBJ1-2	.	TRBV30	.
TGCGCCAGCAGCCCCGGACTAGCGGGGGAAAGGGAGACCCAGTACTTC	CASSPGLAGERETQYF	TRBJ2-5	once	TRBV5-1	TRBD2
TGCGCCAGCAGTGAGGGGGGACGGAACACTGAAGCTTTCTTT	CASSEGGRNTEAFF	TRBJ1-1	.	TRBV10-2	.
TGTGCCAGCAGCCAAGATAGCCGGGGAAAAGAGACCCAGTACTTC	CASSQDSRGKETQYF	TRBJ2-5	.	TRBV14	.
TGTGCCACCTACCCGACTAGCGAGGATACCGGGGAGCTGTTTTTT	CATYPTSEDTGELFF	TRBJ2-2	.	TRBV2	TRBD2
TGCGCCAGCAGCTTAGGACAGGCCGCGTACCAAGAGACCCAGTACTTC	CASSLGQAAYQETQYF	TRBJ2-5	.	TRBV5-1	TRBD1
TGTGCCAGCAGCGTAGACCGTGGGGGCGCTCCCTACGAGCAGTACTTC	CASSVDRGGAPYEQYF	TRBJ2-7	.	TRBV9	.
TGTGCCAGCAGCCGCCGGGACAGGGGCCCCAATCAGCCCCAGCATTTT	CASSRRDRGPNQPQHF	TRBJ1-5	.	TRBV27	TRBD1
TGTGCCAGCGCCCCAGGGGGACCAATGAACACTGAAGCTTTCTTT	CASAPGGPMNTEAFF	TRBJ1-1	.	TRBV9	TRBD1
TGTGCCTGGAGTGTAGGCGGGGGCGGGGAGACCCAGTACTTC	CAWSVGGGGETQYF	TRBJ2-5	once	TRBV30	.
TGTGCCAGCAACCCCCGACCGAACACTGAAGCTTTCTTT	CASNPRPNTEAFF	TRBJ1-1	.	TRBV28	.
TGTGCCAGCAGTGAGCGTAGCATCGGAGAGACCCAGTACTTC	CASSERSIGETQYF	TRBJ2-5	once	TRBV2	.
TGTGCCAGCAGCTTAGCGGGTGGGGGCTACACCTTC	CASSLAGGGYTF	TRBJ1-2	.	TRBV11-2	.
TGTGCCAGCAGTTTAGGAGGCCAGCCCCAGCATTTT	CASSLGGQPQHF	TRBJ1-5	.	TRBV27	.
TGTGCCAGCAGCCGAGACACTAGGGGGCGGGCTGAAGCTTTCTTT	CASSRDTRGRAEAFF	TRBJ1-1	.	TRBV7-2	TRBD1
TGTGCCAGCAGTCTTGGGACAGGGAGCACCGGGGAGCTGTTTTTT	CASSLGTGSTGELFF	TRBJ2-2	.	TRBV27	TRBD1
TGTGCCAGCAGTTCACAGGGGACCTACGAGCAGTACTTC	CASSSQGTYEQYF	TRBJ2-7	.	TRBV25-1	TRBD1
TGTGCCAGCTCACCGGGGACAGGGTACACAGATACGCAGTATTTT	CASSPGTGYTDTQYF	TRBJ2-3	.	TRBV18	TRBD1
TGTGCCAGCTCAGACCATGGACAGGGACAGTACGAGCAGTACTTC	CASSDHGQGQYEQYF	TRBJ2-7	.	TRBV6-5	TRBD1